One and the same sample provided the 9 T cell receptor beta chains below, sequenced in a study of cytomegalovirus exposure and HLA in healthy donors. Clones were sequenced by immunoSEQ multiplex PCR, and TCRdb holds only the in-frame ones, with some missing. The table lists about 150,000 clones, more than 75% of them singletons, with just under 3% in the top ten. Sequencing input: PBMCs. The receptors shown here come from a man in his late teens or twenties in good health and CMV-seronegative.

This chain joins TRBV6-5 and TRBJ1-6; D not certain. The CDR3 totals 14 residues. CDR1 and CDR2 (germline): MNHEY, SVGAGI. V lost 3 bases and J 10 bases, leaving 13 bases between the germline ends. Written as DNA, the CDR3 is TGTGCCAGCAGTTATTCCCGAACGGGATCACCCCTCCACTTT. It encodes CASSYSRTGSPLHF.

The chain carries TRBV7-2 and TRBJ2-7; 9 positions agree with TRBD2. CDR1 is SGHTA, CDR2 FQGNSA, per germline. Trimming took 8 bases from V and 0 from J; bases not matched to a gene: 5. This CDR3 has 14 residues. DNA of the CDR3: TGTGCCAGCTGTCCAGCGGGAGGCTCCTACGAGCAGTACTTC. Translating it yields CASCPAGGSYEQYF.

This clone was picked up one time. The CDR3 bases are TGCGCCAGCAGCCAAGATCTCGGCTTTGGCGAGGGTGAAGCTTTCTTT. This sequence encodes CASSQDLGFGEGEAFF. This sequence joins TRBV4-1 and TRBJ1-1; the D is unclear. Trimming pared 0 bases from V and 7 bases from J, leaving 18 bases between. This CDR3 is 16 amino acids long. Germline assignment: CDR1 MGHRA and CDR2 YSYEKL.

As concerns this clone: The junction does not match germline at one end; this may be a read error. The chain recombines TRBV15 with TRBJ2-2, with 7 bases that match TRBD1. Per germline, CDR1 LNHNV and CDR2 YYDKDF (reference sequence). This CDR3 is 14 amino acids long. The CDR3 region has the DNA TGTGCCACCAGCCGAGACAGGGTCCCCGGGGAGCTGTTTTTT. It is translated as CATSRDRVPGELFF. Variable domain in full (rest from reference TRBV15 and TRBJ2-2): DAMVIQNPRYQVTQFGKPVTLSCSQTLNHNVMYWYQQKSSQAPKLLFHYYDKDFNNEADTPDNFQSRRPNTSFCFLDIRSPGLGDTAMYLCATSRDRVPGELFFGEGSRLTVL.

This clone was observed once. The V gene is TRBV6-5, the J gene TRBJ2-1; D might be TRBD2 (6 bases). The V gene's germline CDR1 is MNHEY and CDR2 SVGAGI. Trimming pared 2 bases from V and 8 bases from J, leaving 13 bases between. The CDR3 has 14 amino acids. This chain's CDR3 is CASSYAGRDYEQFF. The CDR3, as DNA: TGTGCCAGCAGTTACGCGGGCAGGGACTATGAGCAGTTCTTC.

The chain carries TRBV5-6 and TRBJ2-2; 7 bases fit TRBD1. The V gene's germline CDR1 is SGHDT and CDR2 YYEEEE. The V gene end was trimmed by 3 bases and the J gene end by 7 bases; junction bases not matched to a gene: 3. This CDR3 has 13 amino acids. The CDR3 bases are TGTGCCAGCAGCTCACAGGGGCGCGGGGAGCTGTTTTTT. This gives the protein CASSSQGRGELFF.

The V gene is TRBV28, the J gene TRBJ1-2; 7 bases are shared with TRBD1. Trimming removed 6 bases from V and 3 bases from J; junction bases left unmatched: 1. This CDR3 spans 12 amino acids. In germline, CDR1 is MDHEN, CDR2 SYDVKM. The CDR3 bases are TGTGCCAGCAGAACAGGGGACTATGGCTACACCTTC. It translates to CASRTGDYGYTF.

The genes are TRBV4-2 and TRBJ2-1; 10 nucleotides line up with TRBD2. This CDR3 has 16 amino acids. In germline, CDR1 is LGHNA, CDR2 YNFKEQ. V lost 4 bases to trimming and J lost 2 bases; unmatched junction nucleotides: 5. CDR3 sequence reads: CASSPVAGGPYNEQFF. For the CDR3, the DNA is TGTGCCAGCAGCCCCGTAGCGGGAGGACCCTACAATGAGCAGTTCTTC.

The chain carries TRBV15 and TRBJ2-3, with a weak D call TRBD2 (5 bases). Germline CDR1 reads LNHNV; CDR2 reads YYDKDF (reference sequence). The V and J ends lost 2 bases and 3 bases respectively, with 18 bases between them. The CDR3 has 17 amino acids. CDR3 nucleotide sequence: TGTGCCACCAGCAGATCCAGGACTTTCGCCCCGACAGATACGCAGTATTTT. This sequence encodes CATSRSRTFAPTDTQYF.